What follows is one T cell receptor (beta chain) and its context. Its antigen is not known. This specimen comes from a study of cytomegalovirus exposure and HLA in healthy donors. Study findings and constraints: A list of 150 or so TCR beta chains associated with cytomegalovirus was given. One later analysis, an examination of the approximately 120 validation repertoires, found that first-cohort TCR clusters tended to co-occur in them. Among TCR sequences, most were rare, though some public TCRs appeared in many donors. In vitro testing confirmed three CMV-associated chains as specific for CMV antigens.

Assay: immunoSEQ multiplex PCR; the TCRdb copy retains only in-frame clones and omits some. The table has 300,000 or so clones, 88% seen once. Germline loops: CDR1 MNHEY, CDR2 SMNVEV (reference sequence). This CDR3 has 15 amino acids. Trimming left V 2 bases short and J 5 bases short, with 13 bases between. Sequenced input: PBMCs. The receptor's source is a man younger than 45 in good health and CMV-seronegative. The V gene is TRBV27, the J gene TRBJ2-1; a weak D match, TRBD1 (5 bases). CDR3 residues: CASSLAGLGHNEQFF. Written as DNA, the CDR3 is TGTGCCAGCAGTTTAGCAGGGTTAGGGCACAATGAGCAGTTCTTC.